This T cell receptor beta chain was observed in a study of T cell changes during pregnancy in multiple sclerosis. Profiling relied on immunoSEQ multiplex PCR, and the TCRdb table lists in-frame clones only, not all of them. The sample shows about 120,000 clones, roughly nine tenths of them seen only once. CDR1 SNHLY and CDR2 FYNNEI come from the germline V gene. There are 21 residues in the CDR3. V was shortened by 3 bases and J by 1 base, with 28 bases between the two germline ends. The V gene is TRBV2, the J gene TRBJ1-5, with a weak D call TRBD1 (6 bases). The sequence derives from a female donor with multiple sclerosis, enrolled in a pregnancy study. This specimen was peripheral blood, taken in the third trimester of pregnancy. Here the CDR3 DNA reads TGTGCCAGCAGTGATTGGGACGCCGGGACACAGAGTCTGATGAGCAATCAGCCCCAGCATTTT. This gives the protein CASSDWDAGTQSLMSNQPQHF.